This record concerns one T cell receptor beta chain sequence. This sample is part of a study of blood T cell repertoires in COVID-19. The overall study: Some COVID-19 samples were acute and others convalescent; all came from the United States, Italy and Spain. Sources were T cells, B-cell-depleted T cells, or PBMCs; the material itself was cDNA or gDNA.

Original methodology: Estimation of nucleated cell counts relied on the amplification of reference gene primers. Libraries were prepared by immunoSEQ multiplex PCR; TCRdb keeps only in-frame clonotypes and omits some of them. The D gene and trimming were derived from the DNA, and the V and J assignments and clone size from that table. The sample has about 150,000 clones, over 80% seen once. Patients in Seattle were enrolled during active infection, then followed longitudinally. V gave up 1 base and J gave up 8 bases, with 15 bases separating them. Germline V lookup: CDR1 SGHRS, CDR2 YFSETQ. The CDR3 runs to 14 residues.

The sequenced material came from peripheral blood. The rearrangement uses TRBV5-1 and TRBJ1-2; D perhaps matches TRBD1 (6 bases). This clonotype was sampled from a woman aged 80 or older with COVID-19, enrolled during active disease. CDR3 sequence reads: CASSLTGQGEGYTF. The CDR3 DNA follows: TGCGCCAGCAGCTTGACAGGGCAAGGAGAAGGCTACACCTTC. The full variable domain, rest sourced from reference TRBV5-1 and TRBJ1-2, is KAGVTQTPRYLIKTRGQQVTLSCSPISGHRSVSWYQQTPGQGLQFLFEYFSETQRNKGNFPGRFSGRQFSNSRSEMNVSTLELGDSALYLCASSLTGQGEGYTFGSGTRLTVV.